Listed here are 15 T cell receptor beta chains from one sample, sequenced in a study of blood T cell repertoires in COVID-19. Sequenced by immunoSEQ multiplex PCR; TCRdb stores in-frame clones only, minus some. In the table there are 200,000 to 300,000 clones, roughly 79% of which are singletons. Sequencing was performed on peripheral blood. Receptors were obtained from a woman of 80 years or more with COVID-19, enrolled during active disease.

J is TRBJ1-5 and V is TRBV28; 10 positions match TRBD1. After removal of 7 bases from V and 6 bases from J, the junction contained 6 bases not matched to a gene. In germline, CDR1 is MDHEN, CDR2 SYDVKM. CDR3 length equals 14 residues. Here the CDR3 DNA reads TGTGCCAGCACCCGACAGGGGGCGAGTCAGCCCCAGCATTTT. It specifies CASTRQGASQPQHF.

The CDR3 sequence: CATSRDRGLNYGYTF. The CDR3 bases are TGTGCCACCAGCAGAGATAGGGGGCTAAACTATGGCTACACCTTC. This chain connects TRBV15 to TRBJ1-2, with 7 bases fitting TRBD1. CDR1 and CDR2 (germline): LNHNV, YYDKDF (reference sequence). The CDR3 length is 15 residues. The V segment lost 0 bases and the J segment 2 bases; nucleotides outside the gene matches: 3.

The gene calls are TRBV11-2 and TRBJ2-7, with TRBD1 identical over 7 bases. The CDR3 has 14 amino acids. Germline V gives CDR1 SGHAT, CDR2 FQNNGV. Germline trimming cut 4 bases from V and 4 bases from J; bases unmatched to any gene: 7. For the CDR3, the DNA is TGTGCCAGCAGCTCCGACAGGGCTGGATACGAGCAGTACTTC. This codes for CASSSDRAGYEQYF. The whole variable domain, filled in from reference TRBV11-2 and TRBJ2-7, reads EAGVAQSPRYKIIEKRQSVAFWCNPISGHATLYWYQQILGQGPKLLIQFQNNGVVDDSQLPKDRFSAERLKGVDSTLKIQPAKLEDSAVYLCASSSDRAGYEQYFGPGTRLTVT.

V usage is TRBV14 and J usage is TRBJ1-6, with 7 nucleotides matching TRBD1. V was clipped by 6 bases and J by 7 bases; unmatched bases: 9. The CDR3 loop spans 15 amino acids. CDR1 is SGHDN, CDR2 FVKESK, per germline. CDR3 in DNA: TGTGCCAGCAGTCATGACAGGGCGTACAATTCACCCCTCCACTTT. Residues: CASSHDRAYNSPLHF.

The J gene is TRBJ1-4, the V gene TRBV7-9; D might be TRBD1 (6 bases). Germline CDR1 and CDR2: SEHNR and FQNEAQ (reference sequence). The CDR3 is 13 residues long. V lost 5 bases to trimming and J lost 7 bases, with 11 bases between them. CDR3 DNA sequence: TGTGCCAGCAGCACCGCGGGGGCTGAAAAACTGTTTTTT. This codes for CASSTAGAEKLFF.

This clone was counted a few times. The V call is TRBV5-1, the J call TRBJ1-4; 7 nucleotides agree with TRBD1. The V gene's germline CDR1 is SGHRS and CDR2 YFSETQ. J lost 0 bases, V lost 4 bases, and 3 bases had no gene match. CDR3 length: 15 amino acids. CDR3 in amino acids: CASSPGQTTNEKLFF. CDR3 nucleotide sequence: TGCGCCAGCAGCCCGGGACAGACAACTAATGAAAAACTGTTTTTT.

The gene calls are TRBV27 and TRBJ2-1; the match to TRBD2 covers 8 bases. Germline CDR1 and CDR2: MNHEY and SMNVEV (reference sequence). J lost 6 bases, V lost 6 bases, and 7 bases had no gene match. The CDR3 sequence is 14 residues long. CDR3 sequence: CASRSGGKGNEQFF. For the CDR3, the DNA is TGTGCCAGCAGAAGCGGGGGTAAAGGCAATGAGCAGTTCTTC.

CDR3 bases: TGTGCCAGCAGCTTTAGCGGGAGCAAACAAGAGACCCAGTACTTC. Protein sequence: CASSFSGSKQETQYF. This chain uses TRBV7-3 with TRBJ2-5; TRBD2 aligns across 9 bases. V was pared by 3 bases and J by 2 bases, with 4 bases of the junction left unmatched. Germline V gene lookup returns CDR1 SGHTA and CDR2 FQGTGA. The CDR3 totals 15 residues.

CDR3 nucleotides: TGTGCCAGCAGTATATGGGACAGGGGGCGATACAATGAGCAGTTCTTC. Protein sequence: CASSIWDRGRYNEQFF. J is TRBJ2-1 and V is TRBV27, with TRBD1 matching 12 bases. With 5 bases clipped from V and 4 bases from J, the junction kept 6 bases outside the gene matches. From germline, CDR1 is MNHEY and CDR2 SMNVEV (reference sequence). This CDR3 is built from 16 residues.

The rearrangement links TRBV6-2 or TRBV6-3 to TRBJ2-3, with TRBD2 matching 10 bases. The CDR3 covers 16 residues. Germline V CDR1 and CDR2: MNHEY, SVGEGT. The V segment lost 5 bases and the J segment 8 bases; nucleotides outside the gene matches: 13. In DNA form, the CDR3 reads TGTGCCAGCAGTCCCAATCACCCTAGCGGGGGAGGTACGCAGTATTTT. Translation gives CASSPNHPSGGGTQYF.

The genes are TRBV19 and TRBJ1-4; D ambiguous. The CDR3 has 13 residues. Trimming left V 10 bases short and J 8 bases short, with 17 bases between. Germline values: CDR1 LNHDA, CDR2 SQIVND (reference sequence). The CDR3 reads CATGRGLTEKLFF. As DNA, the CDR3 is TGTGCCACCGGGAGAGGGCTTACCGAAAAACTGTTTTTT.

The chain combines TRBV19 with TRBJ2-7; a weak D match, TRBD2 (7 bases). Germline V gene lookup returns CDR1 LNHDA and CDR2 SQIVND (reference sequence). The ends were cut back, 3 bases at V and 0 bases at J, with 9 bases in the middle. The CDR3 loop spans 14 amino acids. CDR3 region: CASSIGGPSYEQYF. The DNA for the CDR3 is TGTGCCAGTAGTATCGGGGGGCCCTCCTACGAGCAGTACTTC.

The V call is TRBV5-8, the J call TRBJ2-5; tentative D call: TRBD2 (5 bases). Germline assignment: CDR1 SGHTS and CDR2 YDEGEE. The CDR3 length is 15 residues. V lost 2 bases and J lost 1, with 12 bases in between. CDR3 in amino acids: CASSFPGSGQETQYF. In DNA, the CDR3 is TGTGCCAGCAGCTTCCCGGGGTCCGGCCAAGAGACCCAGTACTTC.

The CDR3 reads CASSITGNQETQYF. CDR3 coding DNA: TGTGCCAGCAGCATAACAGGGAACCAAGAGACCCAGTACTTC. The rearrangement joins TRBV11-2 to TRBJ2-5; a possible D gene is TRBD1 (6 bases). CDR1 and CDR2 (germline): SGHAT, FQNNGV. Between the trimmed V and J ends, which lost 5 bases and 0 bases, there was a span of 10 bases. The CDR3 contains 14 residues.

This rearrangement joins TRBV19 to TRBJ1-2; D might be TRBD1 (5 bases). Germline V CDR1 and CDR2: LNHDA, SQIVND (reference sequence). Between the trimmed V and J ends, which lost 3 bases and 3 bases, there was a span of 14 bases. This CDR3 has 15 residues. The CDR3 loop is CASSMRQPRYYGYTF. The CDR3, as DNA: TGTGCCAGTAGTATGCGACAGCCACGATACTATGGCTACACCTTC.